The clone carrying this TCR beta chain occurred a few times. Its antigen is as yet unknown. Some clones are missing from TCRdb's copy, which holds only in-frame ones; the method was immunoSEQ multiplex PCR. The sample lists more than 85,000 clones, less than 80% occurring once. This sample is drawn from a study of fetal regulatory T cell absence and autoimmunity. Study-wide results and limits: Some top pancreas TCR clones were over 80-fold enriched versus cord blood. In IPEX syndrome, oligoclonal enrichment was read as supporting prenatal antigen-driven autoimmunity in the pancreas. Cord blood and pancreas showed broadly similar TRB gene family usage.

The sequencing input was pancreas tissue. The receptor's source is a male donor with IPEX syndrome.

This CDR3 is CASSYSMDSPLHF. CDR3 DNA: TGTGCCAGCAGTTACTCGATGGATTCACCCCTCCACTTT. The chain carries TRBV6-5 and TRBJ1-6; the D is unclear. Germline V gives CDR1 MNHEY, CDR2 SVGAGI. V was trimmed by 0 bases and J by 8 bases, leaving 5 bases between them. This CDR3 spans 13 amino acids.